Shown below are 20 T cell receptor beta chains from a single sample sequenced in a study of blood T cell repertoires in COVID-19 (dated by TCRdb to the early 2020s). Receptor libraries were prepared by the immunoSEQ multiplex PCR assay. TCRdb's version of the immuneACCESS table is confined to in-frame rearrangements and falls short of the full clone set. An unresolved V gene accounts for under half of the shortfall where checked; the remainder is of unknown origin. Here the sample has some 86,000 clones; roughly 90% occur a single time. The ten largest clones take up roughly 2.3% of the sample. Sequencing was done on a sample of peripheral blood. The receptors originated from a human donor with active COVID-19. The donor label of this sample is uncertain.

The V call is TRBV6-2 or TRBV6-3, the J call TRBJ1-2, with 9 bases identical to TRBD1. The CDR3 runs to 14 residues. Trimming at V came to 5 bases and at J to 9 bases, leaving 10 bases not matched to a gene. Germline loops: CDR1 MNHEY, CDR2 SVGEGT. DNA of the CDR3: TGTGCCAGCAGTGAGGGGACAGGGATGACGAGCTACACCTTC. Its protein product is CASSEGTGMTSYTF.

The chain carries TRBV6-1 and TRBJ1-5; D gene ambiguous. This CDR3 has 16 residues. Germline V lookup: CDR1 MNHNS, CDR2 SASEGT. Trimming took off 0 bases at V and 3 bases at J, with 12 bases between the two ends. CDR3 in amino acids: CASSEARFGTNQPQHF. As DNA, the CDR3 is TGTGCCAGCAGTGAAGCGCGGTTCGGAACCAATCAGCCCCAGCATTTT.

This chain connects TRBV10-3 to TRBJ1-6; D is possibly TRBD1 (6 bases). Trimming took 11 bases from V and 8 from J, leaving 13 bases between them. Germline V CDR1 and CDR2: ENHRY, SYGVKD. The CDR3 is 12 amino acids. The CDR3 bases are TGTGCCGCATCACAGGGCGATTCACCCCTCCACTTT. It translates to CAASQGDSPLHF.

The chain joins TRBV15 to TRBJ2-5; D gene ambiguous. Trimming took off 8 bases at V and 1 base at J, with 11 bases between the two ends. In germline, CDR1 is LNHNV, CDR2 YYDKDF (reference sequence). This CDR3 is built from 13 residues. CDR3 coding DNA: TGTGCCACCGCCCTGGGCAGCCAAGAGACCCAGTACTTC. It specifies CATALGSQETQYF.

The chain couples TRBV28 to TRBJ2-6; the D gene is possibly TRBD1 (5 bases). The CDR3 is 18 amino acids. Trimming took 6 bases from V and 0 from J, leaving 18 bases between them. Germline CDR1 MDHEN, CDR2 SYDVKM. CDR3 protein: CASSPGQGLGSGANVLTF. CDR3 DNA: TGTGCCAGCAGCCCAGGGCAGGGATTAGGCTCTGGGGCCAACGTCCTGACTTTC.

The chain joins TRBV5-1 to TRBJ2-2; 7 bases align to TRBD1. V gave up 4 bases and J gave up 2 bases; unmatched junction bases: 5. CDR1 is SGHRS, CDR2 YFSETQ, per germline. CDR3 length equals 15 residues. The CDR3: CASSPDRSNTGELFF. CDR3 DNA sequence: TGCGCCAGCAGCCCGGACAGGTCCAACACCGGGGAGCTGTTTTTT.

The J gene is TRBJ1-2, the V gene TRBV27; 11 bases map to TRBD1. The CDR3 loop spans 17 amino acids. Germline V gene sequence: CDR1 MNHEY, CDR2 SMNVEV (reference sequence). With V trimmed by 5 bases and J by 3 bases, 11 bases remained unmatched. The CDR3, as DNA: TGTGCCAGCAGTACCCGATTACCGGGACAGGGGGACTATGGCTACACCTTC. It encodes CASSTRLPGQGDYGYTF.

The chain links TRBV6-2 or TRBV6-3 to TRBJ2-7; 8 bases align to TRBD1. Trimming cost V 3 bases and J 4 bases; bases outside gene matches: 8. The CDR3 loop spans 15 amino acids. In germline, CDR1 is MNHEY, CDR2 SVGEGT. The CDR3, as DNA: TGTGCCAGCAGTTATAGGACAGGGAAAAAATACGAGCAGTACTTC. The encoded protein is CASSYRTGKKYEQYF.

The chain carries TRBV18 and TRBJ2-7, with D perhaps matching TRBD1 (6 bases). The CDR3 sequence is 13 residues long. Germline V gene sequence: CDR1 KGHSH, CDR2 LQKENI. V lost 3 bases to trimming and J lost 3 bases, with 9 bases between them. The CDR3 is CASSPRTVYEQYF. The CDR3 DNA sequence: TGTGCCAGCTCACCCCGGACAGTCTACGAGCAGTACTTC.

The gene calls are TRBV27 and TRBJ2-2; 7 nucleotides match TRBD2. Germline loops: CDR1 MNHEY, CDR2 SMNVEV (reference sequence). The length of the CDR3 is 15 residues. Unmatched junction bases numbered 3, after V lost 0 bases and J lost 5 bases. The CDR3 protein is CASSLSGGGTGELFF. CDR3 bases: TGTGCCAGCAGTTTATCTGGGGGGGGTACCGGGGAGCTGTTTTTT.

V and J are TRBV15 and TRBJ1-4; D uncertain. V lost 1 base, J lost 8 bases, and 8 bases lay in between. Germline CDR1 and CDR2: LNHNV and YYDKDF (reference sequence). The CDR3 length is 13 residues. The CDR3 nucleotides are TGTGCCACCAGCAGAGCCCTTACAGAAAAACTGTTTTTT. Translated: CATSRALTEKLFF.

This chain links TRBV5-1 with TRBJ1-3; 8 bases agree with TRBD1. This CDR3 comprises 17 residues. The junction had 12 bases not matched to a gene; V was cut back by 4 bases and J by 3 bases. Germline V CDR1 and CDR2: SGHRS, YFSETQ. Here the CDR3 reads CASSTGQEGYNGNTIYF. The CDR3 region has the DNA TGCGCCAGCAGCACGGGACAGGAGGGGTACAATGGAAACACCATATATTTT.

The chain is built from TRBV19 and TRBJ1-2, with unresolved D. Germline CDR1 reads LNHDA; CDR2 reads SQIVND (reference sequence). The ends were cut back, 9 bases at V and 4 bases at J, with 15 bases in the middle. The CDR3 consists of 13 residues. The CDR3 loop is CASRRAGSYGYTF. DNA for the CDR3: TGTGCCAGCCGGAGGGCGGGGTCCTATGGCTACACCTTC.

The DNA of the CDR3 is TGTGCCAGCTCACCTACCGCGGGACAGGAAGAGACCCAGTACTTC. Its translation: CASSPTAGQEETQYF. The V call is TRBV18, the J call TRBJ2-5; 8 bases align to TRBD1. Germline CDR1 reads KGHSH; CDR2 reads LQKENI. This CDR3 is built from 15 residues. J lost 3 bases, V lost 3 bases, and 6 bases had no gene match.

The chain is built from TRBV10-3 and TRBJ1-2; TRBD1 aligns across 7 bases. The length of the CDR3 is 14 residues. Per germline, CDR1 ENHRY and CDR2 SYGVKD. V dropped 11 bases and J dropped 2; count of bases not matched to a gene: 11. The CDR3 DNA follows: TGTGCCCTCCGGGACAGTCACGAAAACTATGGCTACACCTTC. Protein product: CALRDSHENYGYTF.

This clone was counted only a few times. The rearrangement joins TRBV6-2 or TRBV6-3 to TRBJ2-7; D possibly corresponds to TRBD1 (5 bases). CDR3 length: 18 amino acids. Trimming took 2 bases from V and 3 from J, leaving 23 bases between them. Looked up from germline, CDR1 is MNHEY and CDR2 is SVGEGT. CDR3 DNA sequence: TGTGCCAGCAGTTACCCTATAAACATCGACAGCAATCTCTACGAGCAGTACTTC. Encoded protein: CASSYPINIDSNLYEQYF.

The rearrangement uses TRBV5-1 and TRBJ2-3, with 7 bases fitting TRBD1. Germline CDR1 and CDR2: SGHRS and YFSETQ. V was pared by 1 base and J by 2 bases, with 1 base of the junction left unmatched. The CDR3 is 14 residues long. CDR3: CASSLTGATDTQYF. The DNA of the CDR3 is TGCGCCAGCAGCTTGACAGGGGCCACAGATACGCAGTATTTT.

This clone was observed a single time. Different DNA sequences within this sample yield the same CDR3. The gene calls are TRBV11-2 and TRBJ2-3, with TRBD2 matching 14 bases. CDR3 size: 18 residues. Germline V CDR1 and CDR2: SGHAT, FQNNGV. V was clipped by 5 bases and J by 0 bases; unmatched bases: 7. CDR3 residues: CASSLGTSGGPSTDTQYF. Written as DNA, the CDR3 is TGTGCCAGCAGCCTCGGGACTAGCGGGGGCCCTAGCACAGATACGCAGTATTTT.

The V gene is TRBV25-1, the J gene TRBJ1-1, with D uncertain. The CDR3 has 17 amino acids. With 1 base removed from V and 8 bases from J, the gap between germline ends came to 23 bases. Germline V gene sequence: CDR1 MGHDK, CDR2 SYGVNS. CDR3 in DNA: TGTGCCAGCAGTGAATTCAAGTCTCAGCAGGTCTACGAGGAAGCTTTCTTT. It specifies CASSEFKSQQVYEEAFF.

This clone was found once. The V gene is TRBV27, the J gene TRBJ2-6; no clear D gene. Trimming left V 11 bases short and J 4 bases short, with 9 bases between. Per germline, CDR1 MNHEY and CDR2 SMNVEV (reference sequence). This CDR3 has 12 residues. The CDR3 loop is CASRSGANVLTF. CDR3 bases: TGTGCCTCCAGGTCGGGGGCCAACGTCCTGACTTTC. The full variable domain, in which reference TRBV27 and TRBJ2-6 provide the parts outside the CDR3, is EAQVTQNPRYLITVTGKKLTVTCSQNMNHEYMSWYRQDPGLGLRQIYYSMNVEVTDKGDVPEGYKVSRKEKRNFPLILESPSPNQTSLYFCASRSGANVLTFGAGSRLTVL.